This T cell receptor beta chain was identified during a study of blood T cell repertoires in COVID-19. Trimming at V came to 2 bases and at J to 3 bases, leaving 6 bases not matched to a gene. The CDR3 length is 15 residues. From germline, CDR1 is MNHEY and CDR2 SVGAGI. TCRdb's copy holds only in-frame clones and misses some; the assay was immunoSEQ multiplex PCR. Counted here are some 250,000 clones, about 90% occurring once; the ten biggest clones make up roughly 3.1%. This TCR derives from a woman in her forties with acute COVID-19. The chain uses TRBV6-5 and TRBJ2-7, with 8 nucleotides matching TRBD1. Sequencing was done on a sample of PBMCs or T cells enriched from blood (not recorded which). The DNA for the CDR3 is TGTGCCAGCAGTTACGCCAGGGGGCGCCTCTACGAGCAGTACTTC. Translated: CASSYARGRLYEQYF.